The sequence of this TCR beta chain was determined in a study of regulatory T cells in long-lasting Graves disease. Researchers made TCR beta libraries by using iRepertoire HTBI primers and running Arm-PCR on CDR3 regions. TCRdb processed the multiplex PCR reads anew with MiXCR; each CDR3 protein has one entry. This sample has over 200,000 distinct CDR3 sequences, with 15% to 20% found just once. Indicated time point: newly diagnosed GD, antithyroid drugs for less than 3 months. Making the TCR library involved RNA that had been extracted from PBMCs. In its sample, this clonotype was seen many times. The length of the CDR3 is 14 residues. CDR1 is LNHNV and CDR2 is YYDKDF in the germline V gene (reference sequence). The J segment lost 7 bases and the V segment lost 8 bases, leaving 6 bases of the junction unmatched.

This receptor was obtained from a female donor with Graves disease. The gene calls are TRBV15 and TRBJ1-6, with 9 bases identical to TRBD1. Here the sequenced sample was peripheral blood mononuclear cells (PBMCs), taken at new diagnosis, from a patient treated with antithyroid drugs. This chain's CDR3 is CATASGTGNSPLHF. CDR3 DNA: TGTGCCACCGCGTCCGGGACAGGGAATTCACCCCTCCACTTT.